Given below is one TCR beta chain in context. Its antigen is not identified. The authors ran the assay at deep level. It was roughly 190 ng DNA, tens of thousands of T cell genomes, that sorted-subset replicate PCRs used. In the original workflow: Junction-only sequences without quality scores came from ImmunoSEQ, so filtering differed. Repertoires were generated with immunoSEQ multiplex PCR, while TCRdb's copy carries only in-frame clones and drops some. That table is the source of V, J and clone size, and D and trimming were worked out from the DNA. Among 2.3 million or so clones listed, approximately 95% were seen once. The data originate from a study of shared clonotypes between healthy human individuals. Losses at the gene ends were 4 bases for V and 4 bases for J; bases not matched to a gene: 6. The CDR3 is made up of 14 amino acids. The V gene's germline CDR1 is SGHRS and CDR2 YFSETQ. Study-wide findings and caveats: For naive CD4 cells, approximately 4.8% of clonotypes were shared across several donors.

The chain is built from TRBV5-1 and TRBJ2-3, with TRBD2 matching 7 bases. Sequencing was done on a sample of naive CD4+ T cells from PBMCs. The subset: CD45RA+ positively selected. The TCR was taken from a man in his late teens or twenties in good health. Some clones in this sample may be carry-over from other donors' samples. DNA for the CDR3: TGCGCCAGCAGCCGGGGGGTGGTAGCAGATACGCAGTATTTT. Translating gives CASSRGVVADTQYF.